This T cell receptor (beta chain) was recorded in a study of shared T cell receptors in the human thymus (dated by TCRdb to the early 2020s). In terms of the full investigation: The study examined how the human thymus generates shared, self-reactive T-cell receptor alpha chains.

V trim: 4 bases; J trim: 2 bases; unmatched bases: 7. Inclusive of the bounding cysteine and phenylalanine, the CDR3 is 15 residues long. Solely the CDR3 DNA is kept, with 45 bases framed from the first base. The germline V gene gives CDR1 as LGHNA and CDR2 as YSLEER. The library was made by the immunoSEQ multiplex PCR assay. TCRdb's version of the immuneACCESS table is confined to in-frame rearrangements and falls short of the full clone set. An unresolved V gene accounts for under half of the shortfall where checked; the remainder is of unknown origin. In this sample the table shows 700,000 or so clones, 70% to 90% of which occur a single time. Of the sample, 0.0095% to 0.011% falls within the top ten clones. As regards this clone: Its cognate antigen has yet to be identified. No base quality values were provided; no much bigger clone lies one nucleotide off.

The sample was also linked to a second study, of human thymus T cells. From that second study: The donors were immunologically healthy infants in Finland who had open corrective cardiac surgery for congenital heart defects. Thymus tissue was obtained as surgical resects removed during corrective cardiac surgery. Biased V and J gene segment usage appeared to be present in both thymic and peripheral blood repertoires. Highly overlapping thymic TCR repertoires among unrelated individuals were reported in the related research. The study characterized TCR alpha and beta repertoires from about 8 infant thymus samples and a few related peripheral blood samples. Donor ages ranging from roughly 6 to 244 days were recorded, and over 5 male and a couple of female infants were included in the cohort. Thymocytes were freed from the tissue by mechanical means and kept at -70 degrees C as pellets of roughly 9-30 million cells. Genomic DNA was extracted from frozen cell pellets with a QIAsymphony instrument. The immunoSEQ multiplex PCR assay was used to amplify the TCRB and TCRAD loci from a standardized quantity of quality-controlled genomic DNA. The amplicons covered the V(D)J region and were long enough to include the CDR3 and to identify the V and J genes. Amplicon sequencing was performed on an Illumina platform through the commercial immunoSEQ service. Corrections for primer bias and sequencing errors followed previously described methods, while TCRAD and TCRB definitions were based on the IMGT database. immunoSEQ Analyzer 3.0 and VDJTools were used for repertoire analysis, which covered basic statistics, V/J segment usage, diversity estimates, rarefaction and pairwise overlap. Diversity was estimated with Chao1, ChaoE, Efron-Thisted, Shannon and inverse Simpson indices, and also on datasets down-sampled to the smallest sample. Repertoire overlap was determined by strict matching of CDR3 nucleotide sequence, V gene and J gene, and Jaccard-based multidimensional scaling clustering was applied. On average, thymus samples gave hundreds of thousands of unique TCRB clonotypes, whereas blood samples gave around 80,000.

The chain was built from TRBV4-3 and TRBJ2-7; the junction holds 8 bases that match TRBD1. The sequence came from a girl under three years old with a congenital heart defect. Donor details come from another sample of the same person, matched by shared clones. Sequenced: thymocytes. The DNA sequence is TGCGCCAGCAGCCTTTACGAGGACAGGGCCTACGAGCAGTACTTC. Its product reads: CASSLYEDRAYEQYF.